This TCR beta chain derives from a study of blood T cell repertoires in COVID-19. Repertoires were generated with immunoSEQ multiplex PCR, while TCRdb's copy carries only in-frame clones and drops some. This sample has about 90,000 clones; roughly 90% occur once, and the top ten carry 0.95% to 1.5%. Germline assignment: CDR1 MNHEY and CDR2 SVGAGI. The CDR3 runs to 15 residues. V was pared by 6 bases and J by 5 bases, with 4 bases of the junction left unmatched. This clonotype was obtained from an elderly man with active or convalescent COVID-19. The sample comprised peripheral blood. This chain links TRBV6-5 with TRBJ2-1; 13 bases align to TRBD2. CDR3 loop: CASRTGTSGNNEQFF. As DNA, the CDR3 is TGTGCCAGCAGAACCGGGACTAGCGGGAACAATGAGCAGTTCTTC.